This entry lists 9 T cell receptor beta chains sequenced from one sample in a study of response to subunit inactivated influenza vaccine. TCRdb re-analysed the RT-PCR reads in MiXCR, keeping a single row per CDR3 protein. The repertoire holds approximately 730,000 distinct CDR3 sequences, with around 14% as singletons. Sequenced here: PBMCs from blood, sampled 14 to 15 days before vaccination. These receptors originate from a man aged 50-60 years who received an inactivated influenza vaccine.

The rearrangement uses TRBV6-6 and TRBJ2-7, with D possibly TRBD2 on 6 matching bases. V lost 8 bases and J lost 10, with 18 bases in between. The CDR3 extends over 12 amino acids. Per germline, CDR1 MNHNY and CDR2 SVGAGI (reference sequence). For the CDR3, the DNA is TGTGCCAGCGAAAAAACCCCGGGGACTCAGTACTTC. This translates into CASEKTPGTQYF.

This clonotype has a count of ten or more. The V gene is TRBV15, the J gene TRBJ1-5; D is possibly TRBD1 (5 bases). Looked up from germline, CDR1 is LNHNV and CDR2 is YYDKDF (reference sequence). Trimming removed 0 bases from V and 5 bases from J, with 5 bases in between. CDR3 length: 13 amino acids. The CDR3 sequence is CATSRDRDQPQHF. For the CDR3, the DNA is TGTGCCACCAGCAGAGACAGGGATCAGCCCCAGCATTTT.

The chain uses TRBV11-2 and TRBJ2-3; the match to TRBD2 covers 15 bases. CDR1 is SGHAT and CDR2 is FQNNGV in the germline V gene. With 2 bases clipped from V and 1 base from J, the junction kept 10 bases outside the gene matches. CDR3 size: 20 residues. DNA of the CDR3: TGTGCCAGCAGCTTATCTTTGGGACTAGCGGGGGGCTCGCGCACAGATACGCAGTATTTT. As protein: CASSLSLGLAGGSRTDTQYF.

V and J are TRBV6-2 or TRBV6-3 and TRBJ1-5; no clear D. Germline V lookup: CDR1 MNHEY, CDR2 SVGEGT. The CDR3 has 16 amino acids. Trimming removed 5 bases from V and 2 bases from J, with 16 bases in between. The CDR3 bases are TGTGCCAGCAGTGACGCGGGTGAGGAAGGCAATCAGCCCCAGCATTTT. It specifies CASSDAGEEGNQPQHF.

J is TRBJ2-7 and V is TRBV27; a possible D gene is TRBD2 (6 bases). Trimming pared 6 bases from V and 4 bases from J, leaving 19 bases between. There are 15 residues in the CDR3. Germline CDR1 reads MNHEY; CDR2 reads SMNVEV (reference sequence). DNA for the CDR3: TGTGCCAGCAGCCCCCCGACTAGGGGAGGTTACGAGCAGTACTTC. Its protein is CASSPPTRGGYEQYF.

This clonotype came up a few times. V usage is TRBV15 and J usage is TRBJ2-4, with D possibly matching TRBD1 (6 bases). This CDR3 is built from 16 residues. Germline assignment: CDR1 LNHNV and CDR2 YYDKDF (reference sequence). V lost 4 bases to trimming and J lost 0 bases, with 13 bases between them. The CDR3 DNA reads as TGTGCCACCAGCATGGGACACCGGAAAGCCAAAAACATTCAGTACTTC. Amino acid sequence: CATSMGHRKAKNIQYF.

This clonotype was counted a few times. The chain couples TRBV5-1 to TRBJ2-3; 12 positions agree with TRBD2. Germline-derived CDR1 and CDR2 are SGHRS and YFSETQ. V dropped 2 bases and J dropped 6; count of bases not matched to a gene: 7. The length of the CDR3 is 16 residues. The CDR3 DNA follows: TGCGCCAGCAGCTTTTCGCTAGCGGGGGGGCTGGATACGCAGTATTTT. It is translated as CASSFSLAGGLDTQYF. The full variable domain, in which reference TRBV5-1 and TRBJ2-3 provide the parts outside the CDR3, is KAGVTQTPRYLIKTRGQQVTLSCSPISGHRSVSWYQQTPGQGLQFLFEYFSETQRNKGNFPGRFSGRQFSNSRSEMNVSTLELGDSALYLCASSFSLAGGLDTQYFGPGTRLTVL.

This clonotype came up a few times. This rearrangement joins TRBV7-9 to TRBJ2-5, with 9 nucleotides matching TRBD2. CDR3 size: 15 residues. V lost 3 bases and J lost 10; bases outside the gene matches: 12. Germline CDR1 reads SEHNR; CDR2 reads FQNEAQ (reference sequence). The CDR3 reads CASSLTSGTTDVQYF. The CDR3 bases are TGTGCCAGCAGCTTGACTAGCGGAACAACGGATGTCCAGTACTTC.

The chain is built from TRBV6-2 or TRBV6-3 and TRBJ2-2; TRBD2 agrees at 10 bases. The trim removed 5 bases at V and 7 bases at J, leaving 4 bases unmatched. CDR1 MNHEY and CDR2 SVGEGT come from the germline V gene. The CDR3 has 14 amino acids. CDR3 region: CASSARLAGGELFF. DNA of the CDR3: TGTGCCAGCAGTGCCCGACTAGCGGGCGGGGAGCTGTTTTTT.